One and the same sample provided the 32 T cell receptor beta chains below, sequenced in a study of shared clonotypes between healthy human individuals. CD8 cells classed as naive were CD45RO-negative and positively selected for CCR7, excluding terminally differentiated effector memory CD45RA+ cells. This table comes from immunoSEQ multiplex PCR, and its TCRdb copy is limited to in-frame clones, with some not included. The sample records about 2,200,000 clones, about 93% being singletons. The source material was naive CD8+ T cells from PBMCs. These receptors all come from a man in his late teens or twenties in good health. Some clones in this sample may be carry-over from other donors' samples.

This chain connects TRBV27 to TRBJ2-5; the D gene is possibly TRBD1 (5 bases). V was clipped by 5 bases and J by 3 bases, with 13 bases between them. The CDR3 is 14 residues long. Germline assignment: CDR1 MNHEY and CDR2 SMNVEV (reference sequence). CDR3 bases: TGTGCCAGCAGTCCCACAACAGGTGAAGAGACCCAGTACTTC. This gives the protein CASSPTTGEETQYF.

As to this clone: Germline is not matched at one junction end, which may reflect a read error. The CDR3 coding sequence is TGCGCCAGCAGTGAAGGTAGCGGGAGGGGCTACGAGCAGTACTTC. It encodes CASSEGSGRGYEQYF. The chain links TRBV6-9 to TRBJ2-7; 11 bases map to TRBD2. The CDR3 is 15 amino acids. Germline CDR1 MNHGY, CDR2 SVAAGI.

Notes on this clone: This could be a read error, since a much larger clone is one nucleotide away. Other DNA sequences of this sample code for an identical CDR3. V is TRBV27 and J is TRBJ2-7; D perhaps matches TRBD2 (6 bases). The CDR3 totals 13 residues. Germline V gives CDR1 MNHEY, CDR2 SMNVEV (reference sequence). The V end was cut by 3 bases, the J end by 2 bases, with 8 bases between. CDR3 bases: TGTGCCAGCAGTTTTGGGAGGACCTACGAGCAGTACTTC. Its protein is CASSFGRTYEQYF.

The rearrangement joins TRBV27 to TRBJ1-3, with a tentative D call TRBD1 (6 bases). Between the trimmed V and J ends, which lost 2 bases and 3 bases, there was a span of 17 bases. There are 17 residues in the CDR3. CDR1 and CDR2 (germline): MNHEY, SMNVEV (reference sequence). CDR3 in DNA: TGTGCCAGCAGTTTAGGCGCAGGGGCCGGTCGTGGAAACACCATATATTTT. Protein product: CASSLGAGAGRGNTIYF.

The rearrangement joins TRBV7-8 to TRBJ2-5, with a tentative D call TRBD1 (6 bases). Looked up from germline, CDR1 is SGHVS and CDR2 is FQNEAQ. The CDR3 consists of 14 residues. V lost 5 bases to trimming and J lost 5 bases, with 15 bases between them. CDR3 coding DNA: TGTGCCAGCAGCCCCCCAGGGGTAGTGGAGACCCAGTACTTC. Protein: CASSPPGVVETQYF.

The CDR3 nucleotides are TGTGCCAGTAGTTCGGGACAGGGGAACTCTGGGGCCAACGTCCTGACTTTC. Translated, it gives CASSSGQGNSGANVLTF. V gene TRBV19 combines with J gene TRBJ2-6, with 10 bases fitting TRBD1. V shed 5 bases and J 0 bases; nucleotides not matched to a gene: 4. The CDR3 has 17 amino acids. The germline gives CDR1 LNHDA, CDR2 SQIVND (reference sequence).

The rearrangement uses TRBV19 and TRBJ2-4; D gene uncertain. Trimming stripped 6 bases from V and 0 bases from J, with 15 bases between. Per germline, CDR1 LNHDA and CDR2 SQIVND (reference sequence). The CDR3 consists of 16 residues. This CDR3 reads CASRPAGALAKNIQYF. The DNA for the CDR3 is TGTGCCAGTAGACCGGCAGGAGCGTTAGCCAAAAACATTCAGTACTTC.

This clone was seen only a few times. V is TRBV29-1 and J is TRBJ1-1; 8 bases are shared with TRBD1. Germline CDR1 reads SQVTM; CDR2 reads ANQGSEA. Trimming took 1 base from V and 0 from J; bases not matched to a gene: 4. The CDR3 totals 15 residues. The chain's CDR3 is CSVEVPTGVNTEAFF. CDR3 nucleotides: TGCAGCGTTGAAGTCCCGACAGGGGTGAACACTGAAGCTTTCTTT.

The V call is TRBV5-1, the J call TRBJ2-7; 11 bases are shared with TRBD1. V lost 4 bases and J lost 4; bases outside the gene matches: 7. The CDR3 consists of 15 residues. Germline assignment: CDR1 SGHRS and CDR2 YFSETQ. In nucleotides, the CDR3 is TGCGCCAGCAGCGCCGGGACAGGGGGAACATACGAGCAGTACTTC. Its translation is CASSAGTGGTYEQYF.

In this sample, this clone turned up once. This chain links TRBV14 with TRBJ2-7; 10 nucleotides align to TRBD2. V was clipped by 4 bases and J by 2 bases; unmatched bases: 5. CDR1 is SGHDN and CDR2 is FVKESK in the germline V gene. This CDR3 contains 15 residues. CDR3 bases: TGTGCCAGCAGCCCGGGACTAGCGAAAACCTACGAGCAGTACTTC. Residues: CASSPGLAKTYEQYF.

V is TRBV27 and J is TRBJ1-1; possibly TRBD1 for D (6 bases). The V gene lost 8 bases and the J gene lost 4 bases, with 17 bases spanning the gap. CDR3 size: 14 residues. Per the germline V gene, CDR1 is MNHEY and CDR2 is SMNVEV (reference sequence). Here the CDR3 DNA reads TGTGCCAGCCAGGGGAGGGGTTTGGGCACTGAAGCTTTCTTT. Translating it yields CASQGRGLGTEAFF.

This CDR3 reads CASSNREVAGNNEQFF. In DNA, the CDR3 is TGTGCCAGCAGCAACCGGGAGGTAGCGGGGAACAATGAGCAGTTCTTC. V and J are TRBV28 and TRBJ2-1, with TRBD2 matching 8 bases. After removal of 6 bases from V and 5 bases from J, the junction contained 12 bases not matched to a gene. In germline, CDR1 is MDHEN, CDR2 SYDVKM. The CDR3 totals 16 residues.

The sample holds one count of this clone. The gene calls are TRBV9 and TRBJ2-1; D is possibly TRBD2 (6 bases). The CDR3 has 17 amino acids. V was pared by 0 bases and J by 8 bases, with 21 bases between. Germline CDR1 and CDR2: SGDLS and YYNGEE. CDR3 protein: CASSVDLTSSVRDEQFF. CDR3 DNA: TGTGCCAGCAGCGTAGACTTAACGTCTAGCGTACGCGATGAGCAGTTCTTC.

This chain joins TRBV5-1 and TRBJ1-5, with D tentatively TRBD1 (5 bases). V was pared by 5 bases and J by 0 bases, with 12 bases between. Germline loops: CDR1 SGHRS, CDR2 YFSETQ. This CDR3 is 15 amino acids long. The CDR3 region has the DNA TGCGCCAGCAGACCGACAGATTATAGCAATCAGCCCCAGCATTTT. It yields the protein CASRPTDYSNQPQHF.

The chain is built from TRBV4-1 and TRBJ1-3; a possible D gene is TRBD1 (5 bases). Per germline, CDR1 MGHRA and CDR2 YSYEKL. The CDR3 length is 15 residues. The ends were cut back, 0 bases at V and 7 bases at J, with 13 bases in the middle. The CDR3 here is CASSQDSGLGNTIYF. CDR3 DNA: TGCGCCAGCAGCCAAGATTCAGGGCTGGGGAACACCATATATTTT.

The CDR3 DNA follows: TGTGCCAGCAGTTACTTGAGGGTCATAGTTGGTGAAGCTTTCTTT. Translating it yields CASSYLRVIVGEAFF. The chain links TRBV6-5 to TRBJ1-1; D gene unclear. The germline V gene encodes CDR1 MNHEY and CDR2 SVGAGI. The CDR3 is made up of 15 amino acids. V was trimmed by 1 base and J by 7 bases, leaving 16 bases between them.

V and J are TRBV11-1 and TRBJ2-2, with D perhaps matching TRBD1 (6 bases). The CDR3 extends over 16 amino acids. Looked up from germline, CDR1 is SGHAT and CDR2 is FQDESV (reference sequence). With 6 bases removed from V and 5 bases from J, the gap between germline ends came to 19 bases. CDR3 DNA sequence: TGTGCCAGCAGGGGCGAACAGGGAATGGTTACCGGGGAGCTGTTTTTT. It encodes CASRGEQGMVTGELFF. The full variable domain, rest sourced from reference TRBV11-1 and TRBJ2-2, is EAEVAQSPRYKITEKSQAVAFWCDPISGHATLYWYRQILGQGPELLVQFQDESVVDDSQLPKDRFSAERLKGVDSTLKIQPAELGDSAMYLCASRGEQGMVTGELFFGEGSRLTVL.

In its sample, this clone was seen once. The CDR3 DNA is TGTGCCAGCGGCCCCCAAGTTAAAGGGCAGCCCCAGCATTTT. It encodes CASGPQVKGQPQHF. The chain couples TRBV27 to TRBJ1-5, with D hard to call. CDR1 MNHEY and CDR2 SMNVEV come from the germline V gene (reference sequence). V lost 8 bases, J lost 7 bases, and 18 bases lay in between. This CDR3 spans 14 amino acids.

The chain links TRBV4-2 to TRBJ1-1, with D possibly matching TRBD1 (5 bases). CDR1 and CDR2 (germline): LGHNA, YNFKEQ. With 3 bases removed from V and 10 bases from J, the gap between germline ends came to 18 bases. This CDR3 has 14 residues. CDR3 amino acids: CASSQGSGDRIAFF. The CDR3 DNA follows: TGTGCCAGCAGCCAGGGATCGGGGGATCGGATAGCTTTCTTT.

J is TRBJ1-4 and V is TRBV19; no definite D call. The germline V gene has CDR1 LNHDA and CDR2 SQIVND (reference sequence). CDR3 length equals 15 residues. Trimming shortened V by 3 bases and J by 3 bases, and 11 bases separated the two germline ends. CDR3 amino acids: CASSMRGSANEKLFF. The CDR3 nucleotides are TGTGCCAGTAGTATGAGAGGGTCAGCTAATGAAAAACTGTTTTTT.

Comment on this clone: The sample holds other DNA sequences that translate to the same CDR3. The rearrangement joins TRBV7-9 to TRBJ2-1; perhaps TRBD2 as D (5 bases). Trimming shortened V by 1 base and J by 4 bases, and 11 bases separated the two germline ends. CDR1 SEHNR and CDR2 FQNEAQ come from the germline V gene (reference sequence). The CDR3 has 15 residues. CDR3 in amino acids: CASSLGGVPYNEQFF. In DNA form, the CDR3 reads TGTGCCAGCAGCTTAGGGGGAGTTCCTTACAATGAGCAGTTCTTC.

The gene calls are TRBV27 and TRBJ2-1; 13 nucleotides match TRBD2. The junction had 6 bases not matched to a gene; V was cut back by 8 bases and J by 2 bases. Germline V gives CDR1 MNHEY, CDR2 SMNVEV (reference sequence). This CDR3 has 16 amino acids. CDR3: CASSLGTSGTYNEQFF. CDR3 nucleotides: TGTGCCAGCTCCCTTGGGACTAGCGGGACCTACAATGAGCAGTTCTTC.

About this clone itself: A junction boundary mismatches the germline segment, possibly from a read error. The sample contains more than one DNA sequence encoding this CDR3. This chain uses TRBV7-9 with TRBJ1-4; TRBD1 matches at 7 bases. The CDR3 contains 14 residues. Germline V gene data show CDR1 as SEHNR and CDR2 as FQNEAQ (reference sequence). CDR3 in amino acids: CASSLRQGSEKLFF. The CDR3 DNA reads TGCGCCAGCAGCTTACGACAGGGTAGTGAAAAACTGTTTTTT. Full variable domain (rest looked up from reference TRBV7-9 and TRBJ1-4): DTGVSQNPRHKITKRGQNVTFRCDPISEHNRLYWYRQTLGQGPEFLTYFQNEAQLEKSRLLSDRFSAERPKGSFSTLEIQRTEQGDSAMYLCASSLRQGSEKLFFGSGTQLSVL.

Worth noting for this clone: Other nucleotide sequences from this sample produce the same CDR3. The chain employs TRBV5-4 and TRBJ2-3; unclear D gene. Germline V lookup: CDR1 SGHNT, CDR2 YYREEE (reference sequence). The length of the CDR3 is 14 residues. V lost 4 bases and J 2 bases, leaving 11 bases between the germline ends. CDR3 sequence reads: CASSLGGYTDTQYF. Here the CDR3 DNA reads TGTGCCAGCAGCCTAGGCGGCTACACAGATACGCAGTATTTT.

The CDR3 loop is CASSQTRRGGTEAFF. CDR3 bases: TGCGCCAGCAGCCAGACCCGACGGGGGGGAACTGAAGCTTTCTTT. This chain uses TRBV4-1 with TRBJ1-1; TRBD1 is a possible D gene (5 bases). V was shortened by 3 bases and J by 5 bases, with 16 bases between the two germline ends. This CDR3 spans 15 amino acids. CDR1 and CDR2 (germline): MGHRA, YSYEKL.

About this clone itself: Other DNA sequences in the sample encode the same CDR3. The chain employs TRBV2 and TRBJ2-7; TRBD2 might be the D (6 bases). The CDR3 covers 12 residues. V lost 7 bases and J 1 base, leaving 8 bases between the germline ends. Germline V gene data show CDR1 as SNHLY and CDR2 as FYNNEI. In DNA form, the CDR3 reads TGTGCCAGCATTCGGGGGTCCTACGAGCAGTACTTC. Protein product: CASIRGSYEQYF.

The genes are TRBV27 and TRBJ2-7; 9 positions match TRBD1. Germline CDR1 reads MNHEY; CDR2 reads SMNVEV (reference sequence). Germline trimming cut 6 bases from V and 6 bases from J; bases unmatched to any gene: 12. The CDR3 has 15 residues. In nucleotides, the CDR3 is TGTGCCAGCAGACCTACACAGGGGGCTAGCAGCGAGCAGTACTTC. Protein product: CASRPTQGASSEQYF.

This rearrangement joins TRBV29-1 to TRBJ1-1, with a weak D call TRBD1 (5 bases). CDR3 size: 13 residues. Germline CDR1 reads SQVTM; CDR2 reads ANQGSEA. V was clipped by 8 bases and J by 6 bases, with 19 bases between them. Here the CDR3 DNA reads TGCAGCCCAAACAGGCCGCAACGGGCTGAAGCTTTCTTT. Protein product: CSPNRPQRAEAFF. Supplemented by reference TRBV29-1 and TRBJ1-1, the full variable domain reads SAVISQKPSRDICQRGTSLTIQCQVDSQVTMMFWYRQQPGQSLTLIATANQGSEATYESGFVIDKFPISRPNLTFSTLTVSNMSPEDSSIYLCSPNRPQRAEAFFGQGTRLTVV.

This chain's CDR3 is CASSVGDRGTDTQYF. As DNA, the CDR3 is TGTGCCAGCAGCGTAGGTGACAGAGGCACAGATACGCAGTATTTT. This rearrangement joins TRBV9 to TRBJ2-3; the D gene is possibly TRBD1 (5 bases). The CDR3 is made up of 15 amino acids. Germline assignment: CDR1 SGDLS and CDR2 YYNGEE. V was trimmed by 0 bases and J by 1 base, leaving 9 bases between them. Full variable domain (rest looked up from reference TRBV9 and TRBJ2-3): DSGVTQTPKHLITATGQRVTLRCSPRSGDLSVYWYQQSLDQGLQFLIQYYNGEERAKGNILERFSAQQFPDLHSELNLSSLELGDSALYFCASSVGDRGTDTQYFGPGTRLTVL.

J is TRBJ1-1 and V is TRBV28; D is ambiguous. Trimming left V 4 bases short and J 0 bases short, with 9 bases between. Germline lookup yields CDR1 MDHEN and CDR2 SYDVKM. The length of the CDR3 is 14 residues. CDR3 loop: CASSWEWMNTEAFF. As DNA, the CDR3 is TGTGCCAGCAGTTGGGAATGGATGAACACTGAAGCTTTCTTT.

The gene calls are TRBV5-5 and TRBJ1-4; D is uncertain. The CDR3 consists of 16 residues. Trimming cost V 0 bases and J 7 bases, with 16 bases left between them. The V gene's germline CDR1 is SGHKS and CDR2 YYEKEE (reference sequence). CDR3 bases: TGTGCCAGCAGCTTGGCCTTTTTGCAGCCCGGTGAAAAACTGTTTTTT. Residues: CASSLAFLQPGEKLFF.

The CDR3 spells CASSISQGSTREQFF. As DNA, the CDR3 is TGTGCCAGTAGTATCTCCCAGGGCAGTACCCGGGAGCAGTTCTTC. V is TRBV19 and J is TRBJ2-1; D possibly corresponds to TRBD1 (5 bases). From germline, CDR1 is LNHDA and CDR2 SQIVND (reference sequence). The ends were cut back, 3 bases at V and 10 bases at J, with 19 bases in the middle. The length of the CDR3 is 15 residues.